This T cell receptor beta chain emerged from a study of T cells in Graves' hyperthyroidism and ophthalmopathy. Across the study: Peripheral blood was secured at the point of initial diagnosis, before any treatment.

About this clonotype: The antigen is undetermined.

The source material, RNA transcripts, was used to amplify TCR beta CDR3 regions. The HTBI primer set drove a first-round RT-PCR of the TCR CDR3. Via MiXCR, TCRdb re-called the multiplex PCR reads, giving one row per CDR3 protein. The sample contains approximately 530,000 distinct CDR3 sequences, 15% to 20% of which appear only once. Looked up from germline, CDR1 is MGHRA and CDR2 is YSYEKL. The V and J ends lost 0 bases and 6 bases, in that order; junction bases with no gene match: 23. The CDR3 runs 21 residues. General observations from the study: Most expanded thyroid clonotypes above 0.001 recurred in blood.

Patients showing uncontrolled infection, other autoimmune disease, pregnancy or lactation were ineligible. The sequence was collected from a young woman with Graves' hyperthyroidism. The material sequenced was blood. The gene calls are TRBV4-1 and TRBJ2-1, with 7 nucleotides matching TRBD2. The CDR3 loop reads CASSQDRIRPSGLVRTNEQFF. The CDR3 DNA is TGCGCCAGCAGCCAAGACAGGATACGTCCTAGCGGATTAGTGCGTACCAATGAGCAGTTCTTC.